This TCR beta chain was recorded in a study of molecular identifiers for immune sequencing clone quantification. The study, taken as a whole, reports: Highly expanded clone sizes could be underestimated by identical TCR molecules sharing a barcode. Clones of above 20 RNA copies carried over 98% of effector molecules; in naive cells they carried under 1%.

This CDR3 contains 15 residues. Germline V lookup: CDR1 SQVTM, CDR2 ANQGSEA. With 10%, 30% or 50% of RNA, roughly 20,000 to 1,000,000 naive CD8 T cells were sequenced. Both previously described methods and listed TCR primers were employed to make bulk TCR libraries. TCRdb analysed the PCR reads with MiXCR anew, one entry per CDR3 protein. This table has roughly 630,000 distinct CDR3 sequences, less than 30% appearing once. Only one count was recorded for this clonotype. Its antigen is as yet unknown. This may come from a read error, since a much larger clone is one base off. The sequencing input was naive CD8+ T cells from blood, with Jurkat cell RNA spiked in. Subset given: FACS-sorted CD8+CD4-CCR7+CD45RA+ naive T cells. The chain is built from TRBV29-1 and TRBJ2-7; TRBD2 matches at 7 bases. This receptor was identified in a human donor in good health. Some libraries in this study had Jurkat cell RNA spiked in. DNA for the CDR3: TGCAGCGCTGAAGATTGGCGCGGGAGCTCCTACGAGCAGTACTTC. This gives the protein CSAEDWRGSSYEQYF.